The TCR beta chain under discussion was sequenced for a study of shared clonotypes between healthy human individuals. There are 15 residues in the CDR3. CDR1 MNHNY and CDR2 SVGAGI come from the germline V gene (reference sequence). With 7 bases removed from V and 0 bases from J, the gap between germline ends came to 13 bases. Whole-study findings and limits: Sampling involved blood alone; tissue repertoires likely differ.

The table came from immunoSEQ multiplex PCR; TCRdb's copy has only in-frame clones and leaves some out. The sample shows about 490,000 clones, 70% to 80% of them seen only once. A word on this clone: Its cognate antigen is unknown.

The clonotype originates from a woman in her 40s in good health. Some clones in this sample may be carry-over from other donors' samples. Input material: PBMCs. This chain uses TRBV6-6 with TRBJ1-5; D remains unclear. The CDR3: CASIQDGNSNQPQHF. CDR3 DNA sequence: TGTGCCAGCATCCAGGACGGAAATAGCAATCAGCCCCAGCATTTT.